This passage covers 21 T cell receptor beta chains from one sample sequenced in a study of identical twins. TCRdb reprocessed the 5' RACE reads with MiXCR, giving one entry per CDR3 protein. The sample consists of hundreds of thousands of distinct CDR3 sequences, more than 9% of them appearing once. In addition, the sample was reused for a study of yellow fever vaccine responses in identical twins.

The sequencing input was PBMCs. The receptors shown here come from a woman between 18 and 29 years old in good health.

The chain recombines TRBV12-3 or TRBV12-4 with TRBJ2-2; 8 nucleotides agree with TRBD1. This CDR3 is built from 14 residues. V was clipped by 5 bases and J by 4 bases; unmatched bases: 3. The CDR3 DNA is TGTGCCAGCAGTCCTCAGGGGGCCACCGGGGAGCTGTTTTTT. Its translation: CASSPQGATGELFF.

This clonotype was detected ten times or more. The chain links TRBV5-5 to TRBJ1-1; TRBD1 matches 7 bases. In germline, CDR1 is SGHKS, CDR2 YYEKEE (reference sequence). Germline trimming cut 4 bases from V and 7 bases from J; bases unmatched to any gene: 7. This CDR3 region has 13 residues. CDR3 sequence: CASSRTTGLEAFF. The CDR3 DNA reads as TGTGCCAGCAGCCGGACGACAGGGCTTGAAGCTTTCTTT.

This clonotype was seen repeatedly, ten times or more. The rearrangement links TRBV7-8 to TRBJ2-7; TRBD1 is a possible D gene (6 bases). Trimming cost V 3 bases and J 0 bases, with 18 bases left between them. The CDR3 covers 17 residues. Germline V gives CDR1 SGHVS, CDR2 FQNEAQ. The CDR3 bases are TGTGCCAGCAGCTTGTCATCAGGGGAAACCTCCTCCTACGAGCAGTACGTC. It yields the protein CASSLSSGETSSYEQYV.

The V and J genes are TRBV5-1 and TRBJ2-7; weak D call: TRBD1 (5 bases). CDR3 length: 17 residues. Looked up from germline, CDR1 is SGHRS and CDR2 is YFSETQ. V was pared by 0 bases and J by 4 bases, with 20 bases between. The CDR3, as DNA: TGCGCCAGCAGCTTGGCACCGGCAGGGTCCGCCGGTTACGAGCAGTACTTC. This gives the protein CASSLAPAGSAGYEQYF.

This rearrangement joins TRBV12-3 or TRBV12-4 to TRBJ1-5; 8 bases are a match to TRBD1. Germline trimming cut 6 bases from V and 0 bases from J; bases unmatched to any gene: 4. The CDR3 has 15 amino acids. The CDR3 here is CASRAQGVSNQPQHF. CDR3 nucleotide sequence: TGTGCCAGCAGGGCACAGGGGGTTAGCAATCAGCCCCAGCATTTT.

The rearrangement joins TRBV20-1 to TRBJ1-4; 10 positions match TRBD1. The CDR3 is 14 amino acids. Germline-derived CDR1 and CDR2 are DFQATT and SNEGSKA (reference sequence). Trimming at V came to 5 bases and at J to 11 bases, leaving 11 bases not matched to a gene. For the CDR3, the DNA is TGCAGTGCTCAGGAAGGGACAGGGGTCTTGAAACTGTTTTTT. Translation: CSAQEGTGVLKLFF.

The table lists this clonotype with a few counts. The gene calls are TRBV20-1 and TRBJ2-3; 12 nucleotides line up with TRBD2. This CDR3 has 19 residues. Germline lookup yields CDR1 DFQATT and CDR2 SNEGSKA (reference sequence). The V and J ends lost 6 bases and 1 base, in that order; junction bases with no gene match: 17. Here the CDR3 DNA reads TGCAGTGCCAGATTACCCACTAGCGGGAGGCCTCCTGGCACAGATACGCAGTATTTT. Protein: CSARLPTSGRPPGTDTQYF.

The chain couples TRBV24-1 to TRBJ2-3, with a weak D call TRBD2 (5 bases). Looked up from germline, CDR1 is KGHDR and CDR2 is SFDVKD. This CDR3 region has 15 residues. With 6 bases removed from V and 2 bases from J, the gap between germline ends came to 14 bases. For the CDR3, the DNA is TGTGCCACCAGTCCTAGTGAGCGGCCCACAGATACGCAGTATTTT. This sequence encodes CATSPSERPTDTQYF.

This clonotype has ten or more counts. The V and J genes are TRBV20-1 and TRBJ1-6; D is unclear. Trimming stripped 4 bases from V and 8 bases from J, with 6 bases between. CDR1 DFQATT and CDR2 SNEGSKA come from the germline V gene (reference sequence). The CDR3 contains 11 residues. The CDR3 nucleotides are TGCAGTGCTACAATACATTCACCCCTCCACTTT. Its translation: CSATIHSPLHF.

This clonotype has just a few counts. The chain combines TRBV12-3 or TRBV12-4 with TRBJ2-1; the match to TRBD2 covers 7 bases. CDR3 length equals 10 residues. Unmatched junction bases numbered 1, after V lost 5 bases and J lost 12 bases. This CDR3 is CASSAGVQFF. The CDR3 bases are TGTGCCAGCAGTGCGGGGGTGCAGTTCTTC.

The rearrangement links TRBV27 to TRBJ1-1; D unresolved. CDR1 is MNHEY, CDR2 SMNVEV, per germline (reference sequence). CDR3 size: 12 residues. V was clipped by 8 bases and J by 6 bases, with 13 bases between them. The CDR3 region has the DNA TGTGCCAGCGCAGGTTGGAGCGCTGAAGCTTTCTTT. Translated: CASAGWSAEAFF.

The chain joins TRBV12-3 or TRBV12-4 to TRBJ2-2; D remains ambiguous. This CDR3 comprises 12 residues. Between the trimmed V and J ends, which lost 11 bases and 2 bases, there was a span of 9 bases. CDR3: CAGLFNTGELFF. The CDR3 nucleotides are TGTGCCGGATTGTTTAACACCGGGGAGCTGTTTTTT.

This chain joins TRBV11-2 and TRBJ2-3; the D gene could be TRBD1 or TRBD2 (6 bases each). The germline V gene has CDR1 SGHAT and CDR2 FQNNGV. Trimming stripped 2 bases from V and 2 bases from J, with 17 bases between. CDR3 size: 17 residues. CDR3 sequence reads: CASSLRGYGDNTDTQYF. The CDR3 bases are TGTGCCAGCAGCTTACGGGGGTATGGGGACAACACAGATACGCAGTATTTT.

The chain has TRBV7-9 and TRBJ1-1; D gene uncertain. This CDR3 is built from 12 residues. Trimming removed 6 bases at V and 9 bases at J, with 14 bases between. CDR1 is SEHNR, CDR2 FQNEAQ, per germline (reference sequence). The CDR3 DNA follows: TGTGCCAGCAGATACCCCTTATCTAAAGCTTTCTTT. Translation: CASRYPLSKAFF.

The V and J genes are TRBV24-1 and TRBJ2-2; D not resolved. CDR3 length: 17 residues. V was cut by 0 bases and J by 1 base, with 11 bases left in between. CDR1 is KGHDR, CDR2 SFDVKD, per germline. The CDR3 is CATSDLPSGVNTGELFF. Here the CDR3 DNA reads TGTGCCACCAGTGATTTGCCGAGTGGTGTGAACACCGGGGAGCTGTTTTTT.

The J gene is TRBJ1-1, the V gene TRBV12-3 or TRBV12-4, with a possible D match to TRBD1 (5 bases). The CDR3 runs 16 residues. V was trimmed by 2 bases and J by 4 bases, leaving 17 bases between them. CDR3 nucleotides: TGTGCCAGCAGTTTAATCGGGGCAGGTTCGTTCACTGAAGCTTTCTTT. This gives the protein CASSLIGAGSFTEAFF.

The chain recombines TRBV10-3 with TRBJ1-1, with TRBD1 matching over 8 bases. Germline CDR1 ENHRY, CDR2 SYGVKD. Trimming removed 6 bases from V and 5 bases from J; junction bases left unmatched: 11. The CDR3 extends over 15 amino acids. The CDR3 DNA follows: TGTGCCATCAGAATGACAGGGGAAGGGAGAACTGAAGCTTTCTTT. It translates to CAIRMTGEGRTEAFF.

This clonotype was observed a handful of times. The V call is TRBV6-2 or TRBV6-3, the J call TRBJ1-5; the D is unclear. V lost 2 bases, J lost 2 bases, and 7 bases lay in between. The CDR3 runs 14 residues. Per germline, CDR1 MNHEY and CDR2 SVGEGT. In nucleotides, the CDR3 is TGTGCCAGCAGTTACATCCAAGGCAATCAGCCCCAGCATTTT. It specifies CASSYIQGNQPQHF.

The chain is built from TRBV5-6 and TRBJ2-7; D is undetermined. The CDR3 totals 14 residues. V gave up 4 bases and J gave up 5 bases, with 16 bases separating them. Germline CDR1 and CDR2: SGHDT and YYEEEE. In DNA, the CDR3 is TGTGCCAGCAGCACCCGGCTCACACGGCACGAGCAGTACGTC. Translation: CASSTRLTRHEQYV.

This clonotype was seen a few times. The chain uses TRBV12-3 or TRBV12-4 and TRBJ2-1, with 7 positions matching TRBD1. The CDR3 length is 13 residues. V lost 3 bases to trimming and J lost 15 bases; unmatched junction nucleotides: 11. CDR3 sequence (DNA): TGTGCCAGCAGTTTTGTACAGGGGATAATCTGGTTCTTC. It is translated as CASSFVQGIIWFF.

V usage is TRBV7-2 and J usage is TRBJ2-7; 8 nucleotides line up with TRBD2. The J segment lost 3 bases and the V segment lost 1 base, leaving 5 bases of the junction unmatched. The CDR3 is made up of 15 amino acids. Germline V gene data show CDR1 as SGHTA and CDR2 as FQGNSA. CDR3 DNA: TGTGCCAGCAGCTTAGTCAGCGGGGGTGACTACGAGCAGTACTTC. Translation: CASSLVSGGDYEQYF.